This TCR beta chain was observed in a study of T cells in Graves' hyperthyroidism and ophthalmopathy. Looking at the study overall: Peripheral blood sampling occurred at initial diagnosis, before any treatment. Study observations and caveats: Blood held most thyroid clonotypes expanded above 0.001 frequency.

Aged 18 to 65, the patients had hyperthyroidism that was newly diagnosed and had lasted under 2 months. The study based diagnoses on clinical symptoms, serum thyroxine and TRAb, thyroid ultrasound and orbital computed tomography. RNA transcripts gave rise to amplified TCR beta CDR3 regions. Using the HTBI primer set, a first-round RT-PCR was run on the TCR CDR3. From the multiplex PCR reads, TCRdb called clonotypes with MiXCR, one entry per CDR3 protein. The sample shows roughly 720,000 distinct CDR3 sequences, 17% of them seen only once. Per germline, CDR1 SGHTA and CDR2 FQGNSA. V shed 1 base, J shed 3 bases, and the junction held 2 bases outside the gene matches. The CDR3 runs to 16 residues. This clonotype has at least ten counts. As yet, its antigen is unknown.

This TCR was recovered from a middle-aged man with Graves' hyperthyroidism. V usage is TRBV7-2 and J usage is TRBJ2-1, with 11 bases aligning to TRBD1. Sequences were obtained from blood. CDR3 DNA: TGTGCCAGCAGCTTAGAAGGGACAGGGGGCTACAATGAGCAGTTCTTC. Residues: CASSLEGTGGYNEQFF.